Below, 2 T cell receptor beta chains from the same sample are listed, as sequenced in a study of identical twins' blood T cells (dated by TCRdb to 2013 to 2014). Library preparation used 5' RACE. TCRdb lists the instrument as Illumina Genome Analyzer IIx. TCRdb itself trimmed the public reads at Q25 with fastp, ran MiXCR and retained productive beta chains. Records with the same CDR3 protein are collapsed into one entry carrying the most frequent genes and DNA. The table for this sample lists 350,000 to 400,000 distinct CDR3 sequences; about 28% of them were counted only once. The top ten constitute around 5.6% of the sample. Sequenced input: PBMCs. These receptors came from a woman aged 18 to 49 in good health.

V and J are TRBV6-6 and TRBJ1-2, with 7 bases aligning to TRBD1. Germline V CDR1 and CDR2: MNHNY, SVGAGI (reference sequence). V shed 5 bases and J 4 bases; nucleotides not matched to a gene: 4. This CDR3 region has 13 residues. CDR3 residues: CASSRDSAYGYTF. The CDR3 DNA follows: TGTGCCAGCAGTCGGGACAGTGCCTATGGCTACACCTTC.

This clonotype has only a few counts. The rearrangement uses TRBV20-1 and TRBJ1-4; perhaps TRBD1 as D (5 bases). The germline V gene has CDR1 DFQATT and CDR2 SNEGSKA (reference sequence). The CDR3 sequence is 13 residues long. The V end lost 2 bases, the J end lost 4 bases, and 8 bases lay between the germline ends. CDR3 in amino acids: CSARQGLNEKLFF. CDR3 DNA: TGCAGTGCTAGACAGGGCCTTAATGAAAAACTGTTTTTT.